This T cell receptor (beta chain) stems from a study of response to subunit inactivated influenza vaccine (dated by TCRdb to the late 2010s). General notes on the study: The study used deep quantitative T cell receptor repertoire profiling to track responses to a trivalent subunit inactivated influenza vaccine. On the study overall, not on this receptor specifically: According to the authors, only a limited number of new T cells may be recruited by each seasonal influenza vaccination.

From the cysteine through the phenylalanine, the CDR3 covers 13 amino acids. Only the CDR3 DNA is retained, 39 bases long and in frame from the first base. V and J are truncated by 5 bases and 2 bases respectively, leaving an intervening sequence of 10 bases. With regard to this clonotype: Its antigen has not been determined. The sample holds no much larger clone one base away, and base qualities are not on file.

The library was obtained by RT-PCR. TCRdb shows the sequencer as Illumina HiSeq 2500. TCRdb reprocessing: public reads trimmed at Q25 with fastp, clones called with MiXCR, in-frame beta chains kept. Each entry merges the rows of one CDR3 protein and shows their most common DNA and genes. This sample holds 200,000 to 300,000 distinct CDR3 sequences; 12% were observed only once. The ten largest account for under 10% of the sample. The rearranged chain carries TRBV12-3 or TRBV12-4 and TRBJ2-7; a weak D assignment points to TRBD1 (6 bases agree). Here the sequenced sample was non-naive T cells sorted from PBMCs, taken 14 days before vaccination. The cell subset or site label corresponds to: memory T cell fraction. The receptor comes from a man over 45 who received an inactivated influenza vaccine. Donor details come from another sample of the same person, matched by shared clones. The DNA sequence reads TGTGCCAGCAGTACAGGGTCCGCCTACGAGCAGTACTTC. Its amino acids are CASSTGSAYEQYF.